The 29 T cell receptor beta chains below all came from one sample that was sequenced in a study of vaccination and CD4 T cells after COVID-19. Sequencing of the DNA from cultured CD4+ T cells was carried out with the Oncomine TCR Beta short-read assay. MiXCR was run by TCRdb on the PCR reads, yielding one entry per CDR3 protein. The table records 12,000 or so distinct CDR3 sequences, 45% to 65% of them present only once. For these TCRs, the target antigens are not known. Noted treatment: approximately nine-day PBMC culture with coronavirus spike peptide pools or control peptides (ViraFEST assay). Input material: CD4+ T cells from blood, cultured in vitro. The receptors come from a human donor who had recovered from COVID-19.

This clonotype was recorded a few times. J is TRBJ1-6 and V is TRBV20-1; unclear D gene. CDR3 length: 15 amino acids. Germline CDR1 reads DFQATT; CDR2 reads SNEGSKA (reference sequence). Between the trimmed V and J ends, which lost 2 bases and 0 bases, there was a span of 8 bases. The CDR3 is CSARSLSSYNSPLHF. CDR3 DNA sequence: TGCAGTGCTAGATCATTGAGCTCCTATAATTCACCCCTCCACTTT.

This clonotype has only one observation. The rearrangement joins TRBV4-3 to TRBJ2-3, with 9 bases aligning to TRBD2. Trimming at V came to 0 bases and at J to 4 bases, leaving 5 bases not matched to a gene. The CDR3 has 16 amino acids. CDR1 and CDR2 from the germline V gene are LGHNA and YSLEER. The CDR3 region is CASSQDQAGGSDTQYF. The CDR3 region has the DNA TGCGCCAGCAGCCAAGATCAAGCGGGGGGATCAGATACGCAGTATTTT.

V and J are TRBV6-1 and TRBJ2-1, with 7 bases identical to TRBD1. Germline-derived CDR1 and CDR2 are MNHNS and SASEGT. Trimming at V came to 4 bases and at J to 6 bases, leaving 12 bases not matched to a gene. The CDR3 sequence is 16 residues long. The CDR3 sequence is CASSVHGGQQINEQFF. The CDR3 nucleotides are TGTGCCAGCAGTGTTCATGGGGGACAGCAAATCAATGAGCAGTTCTTC.

The rearrangement uses TRBV19 and TRBJ1-5, with D uncertain. The CDR3 is 12 amino acids. The V gene lost 6 bases and the J gene lost 11 bases, with 14 bases spanning the gap. Germline-derived CDR1 and CDR2 are LNHDA and SQIVND (reference sequence). CDR3 sequence reads: CASRGIVSAQHF. The CDR3 DNA reads as TGTGCCAGTAGGGGGATTGTGTCAGCCCAGCATTTT.

The CDR3 coding sequence is TGTGCCAGCAGTTACGATCCAGGGGAGTGGGGATCCTATGGCTACACCTTC. Translating gives CASSYDPGEWGSYGYTF. V is TRBV6-5 and J is TRBJ1-2; TRBD1 is a possible D gene (6 bases). This CDR3 contains 17 residues. Germline CDR1 and CDR2: MNHEY and SVGAGI. V dropped 2 bases and J dropped 4 bases, with 20 bases sitting between them.

The gene calls are TRBV4-1 and TRBJ2-5; D is uncertain. Germline CDR1 is MGHRA and CDR2 is YSYEKL. The CDR3 has 14 amino acids. Trimming removed 1 base at V and 2 bases at J, with 8 bases between. DNA of the CDR3: TGCGCCAGCAGCCAAGTCATGGTACAAGAGACCCAGTACTTC. This encodes CASSQVMVQETQYF.

The chain carries TRBV7-2 and TRBJ2-2; D not resolved. The ends were cut back, 6 bases at V and 2 bases at J, with 4 bases in the middle. This CDR3 region has 12 residues. CDR1 and CDR2 from the germline V gene are SGHTA and FQGNSA. The DNA for the CDR3 is TGTGCCAGCAGAGACAACACCGGGGAGCTGTTTTTT. It is translated as CASRDNTGELFF.

The rearrangement joins TRBV11-2 to TRBJ1-2, with D perhaps matching TRBD1 (6 bases). The ends were cut back, 5 bases at V and 8 bases at J, with 12 bases in the middle. This CDR3 is built from 12 residues. Germline-derived CDR1 and CDR2 are SGHAT and FQNNGV. CDR3 sequence (DNA): TGTGCCAGCAGCCAACGGGGGCCGGGCTACACCTTC. It translates to CASSQRGPGYTF.

This chain uses TRBV19 with TRBJ2-2, with D hard to call. Trimming stripped 2 bases from V and 6 bases from J, with 10 bases between. The CDR3 is 14 amino acids. Germline CDR1 LNHDA, CDR2 SQIVND (reference sequence). The CDR3 is CASSITNAAGELFF. The CDR3 coding sequence is TGTGCCAGTAGTATAACAAACGCCGCCGGGGAGCTGTTTTTT.

DNA of the CDR3: TGTGCCAGCAGCCACGGGACAGGGAGGGGGAACACTGAAGCTTTCTTT. This translates into CASSHGTGRGNTEAFF. This chain joins TRBV11-1 and TRBJ1-1; 9 bases map to TRBD1. The germline V gene encodes CDR1 SGHAT and CDR2 FQDESV (reference sequence). Trimming cost V 5 bases and J 1 base; bases outside gene matches: 8. The CDR3 runs 16 residues. The full variable domain, in which reference TRBV11-1 and TRBJ1-1 provide the parts outside the CDR3, is EAEVAQSPRYKITEKSQAVAFWCDPISGHATLYWYRQILGQGPELLVQFQDESVVDDSQLPKDRFSAERLKGVDSTLKIQPAELGDSAMYLCASSHGTGRGNTEAFFGQGTRLTVV.

This clonotype was counted only a few times. The chain is built from TRBV20-1 and TRBJ1-1; D call uncertain. This CDR3 comprises 14 residues. Trimming pared 2 bases from V and 0 bases from J, leaving 10 bases between. Per the germline V gene, CDR1 is DFQATT and CDR2 is SNEGSKA (reference sequence). The CDR3 DNA is TGCAGTGCTAGATGGAGCGGTTTGAACACTGAAGCTTTCTTT. It encodes CSARWSGLNTEAFF.

This clonotype was detected a few times. V usage is TRBV20-1 and J usage is TRBJ1-5; no definite D call. The germline CDR1 and CDR2 sequences are DFQATT and SNEGSKA (reference sequence). The CDR3 length is 15 residues. V was pared by 0 bases and J by 4 bases, with 13 bases between. CDR3 sequence: CSARDRGQSNQPQHF. Written as DNA, the CDR3 is TGCAGTGCTAGAGATCGAGGGCAGTCTAATCAGCCCCAGCATTTT.

This clonotype was observed a few times. The rearrangement joins TRBV12-3 or TRBV12-4 to TRBJ1-2; no clear D gene. This CDR3 contains 12 residues. V was cut by 4 bases and J by 1 base, with 4 bases left in between. The CDR3 region is CASSSFNYGYTF. CDR3 nucleotides: TGTGCCAGCAGTTCCTTTAACTATGGCTACACCTTC.

This clonotype was observed a few times. This rearrangement joins TRBV20-1 to TRBJ1-1; D unclear. V lost 1 base and J lost 1, with 10 bases in between. The CDR3 consists of 14 residues. The germline V gene encodes CDR1 DFQATT and CDR2 SNEGSKA (reference sequence). CDR3 in amino acids: CSARAGVGNTEAFF. The CDR3 DNA is TGCAGTGCTAGAGCTGGGGTGGGGAACACTGAAGCTTTCTTT.

The chain has TRBV9 and TRBJ2-5; D ambiguous. In germline, CDR1 is SGDLS, CDR2 YYNGEE. Trimming shortened V by 4 bases and J by 4 bases, and 8 bases separated the two germline ends. The CDR3 sequence is 12 residues long. In DNA, the CDR3 is TGTGCCAGCAGCCCGTCGTCAGAGACCCAGTACTTC. Amino acids: CASSPSSETQYF.

This chain joins TRBV7-8 and TRBJ1-1; 7 bases fit TRBD1. CDR3 size: 15 residues. The V segment lost 1 base and the J segment 1 base; nucleotides outside the gene matches: 3. Germline V gives CDR1 SGHVS, CDR2 FQNEAQ. The CDR3 here is CASSLVPGGNTEAFF. The CDR3 nucleotides read TGTGCCAGCAGCTTAGTCCCAGGGGGGAACACTGAAGCTTTCTTT.

The chain carries TRBV10-3 and TRBJ1-4; maybe TRBD1 (5 bases). There are 15 residues in the CDR3. CDR1 is ENHRY, CDR2 SYGVKD, per germline. V was trimmed by 4 bases and J by 8 bases, leaving 17 bases between them. The CDR3 spells CAISASREGEEKLFF. For the CDR3, the DNA is TGTGCCATCAGTGCGAGCAGGGAAGGAGAGGAAAAACTGTTTTTT.

The V call is TRBV7-8, the J call TRBJ2-7, with 13 bases identical to TRBD2. The CDR3 totals 16 residues. V trimming: 5 bases; J trimming: 5 bases; junction bases outside the gene matches: 9. Germline CDR1 and CDR2: SGHVS and FQNEAQ. The CDR3 bases are TGTGCCAGCAGCGCCTCACTAGCGGGGGGGCCCCACGAGCAGTACTTC. It encodes CASSASLAGGPHEQYF.

The chain links TRBV6-2 or TRBV6-3 to TRBJ1-1, with D unresolved. CDR3 length: 17 amino acids. V was trimmed by 0 bases and J by 1 base, leaving 15 bases between them. Germline CDR1 and CDR2: MNHEY and SVGEGT. The chain's CDR3 is CASSYSKHLIRNTEAFF. The CDR3 region has the DNA TGTGCCAGCAGTTACTCGAAACACCTGATTCGGAACACTGAAGCTTTCTTT.

The chain joins TRBV7-9 to TRBJ1-1; 11 nucleotides align to TRBD1. V lost 4 bases and J lost 5; bases outside the gene matches: 3. This CDR3 is built from 14 residues. Germline assignment: CDR1 SEHNR and CDR2 FQNEAQ (reference sequence). The CDR3 nucleotides are TGTGCCAGCAGCTCGGGACAGGGGGAAACTGAAGCTTTCTTT. Amino acid sequence: CASSSGQGETEAFF. Full variable domain (missing parts from reference TRBV7-9 and TRBJ1-1): DTGVSQNPRHKITKRGQNVTFRCDPISEHNRLYWYRQTLGQGPEFLTYFQNEAQLEKSRLLSDRFSAERPKGSFSTLEIQRTEQGDSAMYLCASSSGQGETEAFFGQGTRLTVV.

The chain couples TRBV20-1 to TRBJ2-5; D is uncertain. The CDR3 has 12 amino acids. In germline, CDR1 is DFQATT, CDR2 SNEGSKA (reference sequence). The germline V and J ends were trimmed by 3 bases and 1 base, with 6 bases remaining between them. The CDR3 reads CSASRSQETQYF. Here the CDR3 DNA reads TGCAGTGCTAGTCGTTCCCAAGAGACCCAGTACTTC.

The V gene is TRBV7-9, the J gene TRBJ1-5, with 7 bases lining up with TRBD1. Germline V gene sequence: CDR1 SEHNR, CDR2 FQNEAQ (reference sequence). The CDR3 has 14 amino acids. The trim removed 4 bases at V and 7 bases at J, leaving 7 bases unmatched. CDR3 DNA: TGTGCCAGCAGCTCGGGACAGCGTGGGCAGCCCCAGCATTTT. Protein sequence: CASSSGQRGQPQHF.

In this sample, this clonotype turned up a few times. The V gene is TRBV12-3 or TRBV12-4, the J gene TRBJ1-6; D possibly corresponds to TRBD1 (6 bases). The CDR3 has 14 amino acids. Between the trimmed V and J ends, which lost 3 bases and 7 bases, there was a span of 10 bases. The CDR3 here is CASSLGGRNSPLHF. The CDR3 DNA is TGTGCCAGCAGTTTGGGGGGGCGGAATTCACCCCTCCACTTT.

As for this clonotype: Germline and junction disagree at one end, which may indicate a read error. V usage is TRBV20-1 and J usage is TRBJ2-1, with 7 bases aligning to TRBD1. The CDR3 totals 16 residues. CDR1 is DFQATT, CDR2 SNEGSKA, per germline (reference sequence). The CDR3, as DNA: TGCGGTGCTAGAAGGACAGGCACGAGCTCCTACAATGAGCAGTTCTTC. Translating gives CGARRTGTSSYNEQFF.

This clonotype showed up just a few times. The chain couples TRBV10-3 to TRBJ1-2; 9 positions match TRBD1. The ends lost 11 bases at V and 4 bases at J; junction bases unmatched: 11. Germline V CDR1 and CDR2: ENHRY, SYGVKD. The CDR3 sequence is 14 residues long. The CDR3 sequence: CAAGQGSLVYGYTF. DNA for the CDR3: TGTGCCGCGGGACAGGGAAGTCTAGTCTATGGCTACACCTTC.

The table lists this clonotype with a few counts. The chain has TRBV2 and TRBJ2-3; D unresolved. CDR3 length: 12 residues. The germline V and J ends were trimmed by 6 bases and 8 bases, with 12 bases remaining between them. Germline V gene data show CDR1 as SNHLY and CDR2 as FYNNEI. The CDR3 sequence is CASRGFGGTQYF. DNA for the CDR3: TGTGCCAGCAGGGGCTTCGGTGGTACGCAGTATTTT.

V is TRBV5-4 and J is TRBJ1-2; 7 bases line up with TRBD1. Looked up from germline, CDR1 is SGHNT and CDR2 is YYREEE (reference sequence). The CDR3 length is 15 residues. After removal of 4 bases from V and 8 bases from J, the junction contained 14 bases not matched to a gene. CDR3 DNA sequence: TGTGCCAGCAGCGTAATGGACAGGTCGATAGGGGGCTACACCTTC. Its translation: CASSVMDRSIGGYTF.

The chain has TRBV30 and TRBJ1-1; D may be TRBD1 (6 bases). V was cut by 4 bases and J by 5 bases, with 17 bases left in between. The CDR3 spans 14 residues. The germline gives CDR1 GTSNPN, CDR2 SVGIG (reference sequence). CDR3 bases: TGTGCCTGGACCGTGGCGGGGGCACGGACTGAAGCTTTCTTT. It encodes CAWTVAGARTEAFF.

This sequence joins TRBV19 and TRBJ2-2; TRBD1 might be the D (5 bases). The CDR3 runs to 15 residues. V was shortened by 2 bases and J by 4 bases, with 11 bases between the two germline ends. CDR1 is LNHDA, CDR2 SQIVND, per germline (reference sequence). The CDR3 loop is CASSIQGVSTGELFF. The CDR3 DNA is TGTGCCAGTAGTATACAGGGTGTTAGCACCGGGGAGCTGTTTTTT. The variable domain in full, with the rest retrieved from reference TRBV19 and TRBJ2-2, is DGGITQSPKYLFRKEGQNVTLSCEQNLNHDAMYWYRQDPGQGLRLIYYSQIVNDFQKGDIAEGYSVSREKKESFPLTVTSAQKNPTAFYLCASSIQGVSTGELFFGEGSRLTVL.